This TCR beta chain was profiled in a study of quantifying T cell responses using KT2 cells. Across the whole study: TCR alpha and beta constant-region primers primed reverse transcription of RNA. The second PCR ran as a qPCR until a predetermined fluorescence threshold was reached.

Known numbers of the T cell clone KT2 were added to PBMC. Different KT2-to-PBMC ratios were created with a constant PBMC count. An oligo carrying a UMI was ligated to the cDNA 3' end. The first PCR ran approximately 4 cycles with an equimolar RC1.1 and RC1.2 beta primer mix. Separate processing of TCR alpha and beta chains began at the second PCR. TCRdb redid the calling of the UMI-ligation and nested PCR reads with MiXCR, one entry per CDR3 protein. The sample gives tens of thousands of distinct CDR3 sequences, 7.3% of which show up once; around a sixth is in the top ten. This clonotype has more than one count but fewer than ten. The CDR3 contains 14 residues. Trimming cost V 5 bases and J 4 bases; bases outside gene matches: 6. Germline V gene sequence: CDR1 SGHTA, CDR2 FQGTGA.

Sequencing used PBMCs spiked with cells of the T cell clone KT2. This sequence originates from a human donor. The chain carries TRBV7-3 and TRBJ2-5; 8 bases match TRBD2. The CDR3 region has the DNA TGTGCCAGCAGCCCCGGGACTAGACTAGAGACCCAGTACTTC. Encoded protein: CASSPGTRLETQYF.